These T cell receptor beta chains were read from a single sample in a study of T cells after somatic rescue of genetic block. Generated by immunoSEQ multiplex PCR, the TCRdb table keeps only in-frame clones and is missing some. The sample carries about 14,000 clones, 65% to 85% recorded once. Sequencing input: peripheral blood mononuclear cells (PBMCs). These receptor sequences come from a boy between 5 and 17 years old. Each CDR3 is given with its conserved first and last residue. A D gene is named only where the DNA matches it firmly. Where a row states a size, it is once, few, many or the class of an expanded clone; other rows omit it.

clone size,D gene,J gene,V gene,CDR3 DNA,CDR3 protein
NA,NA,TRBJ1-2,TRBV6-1,TGTGCCAGCAAGGAATCCTATGGCTACACCTTC,CASKESYGYTF
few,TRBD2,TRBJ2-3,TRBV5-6,TGTGCCAGCAGCTTATTAGCGGGGGGGTACAGGGCAGATACGCAGTATTTT,CASSLLAGGYRADTQYF
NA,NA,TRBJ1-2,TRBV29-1,TGCAGCGTCGCCGGAGAGCCCCGAGACTATGGCTACACCTTC,CSVAGEPRDYGYTF
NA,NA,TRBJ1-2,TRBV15,TGTGCCACCAGCAGACAGGGGAACTATGGCTACACCTTC,CATSRQGNYGYTF
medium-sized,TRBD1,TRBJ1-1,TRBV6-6,TGTGCCACCCTCCTACGAGGGGGCAAAGCTGAAGCTTTCTTT,CATLLRGGKAEAFF
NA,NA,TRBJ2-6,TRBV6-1,TGTGCCAGCAGTGGGTCCAGCTATGCACAAAGTCGGGCCAACGTCCTGACTTTC,CASSGSSYAQSRANVLTF
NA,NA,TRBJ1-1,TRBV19,TGTGCCAGTATAGCTCCCGCAGAGAACACTGAAGCTTTCTTT,CASIAPAENTEAFF
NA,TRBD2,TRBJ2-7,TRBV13,TGTGCCAGCAGTTACCCGGGAGGCGAGCAGTACTTC,CASSYPGGEQYF
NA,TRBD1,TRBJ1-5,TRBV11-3,TGTGCCAGCTTGGACAGGGTTGTCCAGCCCCAGCATTTT,CASLDRVVQPQHF
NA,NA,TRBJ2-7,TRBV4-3,TGCGCCAGCAGCCAAGAGGACGTCCCGGGGTACGAGCAGTACTTC,CASSQEDVPGYEQYF
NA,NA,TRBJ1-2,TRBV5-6,TGTGCCAGCAGCTTTTACCCCGGAACTCTATATGGCTACACCTTC,CASSFYPGTLYGYTF
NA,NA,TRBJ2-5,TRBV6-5,TGTGCCAGCAGTCCTCGGGGTATCACCCTGGAGACCCAGTACTTC,CASSPRGITLETQYF
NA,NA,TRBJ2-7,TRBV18,TGTGCCAGCTCTCCCAGGGGTCCAGGCTCCTACGAGCAGTACTTC,CASSPRGPGSYEQYF
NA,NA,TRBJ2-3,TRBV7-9,TGTGCCAGCAGCGCTTACAGGGACGGGGCAGATACGCAGTATTTT,CASSAYRDGADTQYF
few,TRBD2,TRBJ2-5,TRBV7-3,TGTGCCAGCAGCTTAAAAACTAGCGGGAGAAGGGAGACCCAGTACTTC,CASSLKTSGRRETQYF
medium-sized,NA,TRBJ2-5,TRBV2,TGTGCCAGCAATCGGGGGGCACTACAAGAGACCCAGTACTTC,CASNRGALQETQYF
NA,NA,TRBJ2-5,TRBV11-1,TGTGCCGGCAGCTTAGTAGAGGGCGGGACCCAGTACTTC,CAGSLVEGGTQYF
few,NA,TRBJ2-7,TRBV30,TGTGCCTGGAGTACTAGCTCTCTTTCCTACGAGCAGTACTTC,CAWSTSSLSYEQYF
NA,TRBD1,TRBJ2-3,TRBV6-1,TGTGCCAGCAGTGAAGCGGACAGGGGGGGGACAGATACGCAGTATTTT,CASSEADRGGTDTQYF
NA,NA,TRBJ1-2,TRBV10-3,TGTGCCATCAGTGAAATGTCAGTTTATGGCTACACCTTC,CAISEMSVYGYTF
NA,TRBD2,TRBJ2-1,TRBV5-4,TGTGCCAGCAGCTTTACACGACCGGGACTACTCAATGAGCAGTTCTTC,CASSFTRPGLLNEQFF
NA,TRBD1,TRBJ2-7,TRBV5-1,TGTGCCAGCAGCTTGATTGGGACAGTATTCTACGAGCAGTACTTC,CASSLIGTVFYEQYF
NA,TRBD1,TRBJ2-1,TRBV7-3,TGTGCCAGCAGCTTAAGGAGAGGGACAGCCTTTGGAAAGTTCTTC,CASSLRRGTAFGKFF
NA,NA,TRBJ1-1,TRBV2,TGTGCCAGCAGTGAATTAATGGGGGGCACTGAAGCTTTCTTT,CASSELMGGTEAFF
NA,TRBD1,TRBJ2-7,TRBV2,TGTGCCAGCAGTGCAAACAGGGGATCGACCTACGAGCAGTACTTC,CASSANRGSTYEQYF
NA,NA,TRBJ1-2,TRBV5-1,TGCGCCAGCAGTCATACGACTTCCCACGGGTATGGCTACACCTTC,CASSHTTSHGYGYTF
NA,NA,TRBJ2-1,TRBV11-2,TGTGCCAGCAGCTTAGGAGGGGTGAGGGGTGGTGAGCAGTTCTTC,CASSLGGVRGGEQFF
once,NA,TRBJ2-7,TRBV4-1,TGCGCCAGCAACCCGACAGCCGTCTCCGACTACGAGCAGTACTTC,CASNPTAVSDYEQYF
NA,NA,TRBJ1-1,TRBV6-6,TGTGCCAGCAGGCCCTTCTCGGGAGTCACTGAAGCTTTCTTT,CASRPFSGVTEAFF
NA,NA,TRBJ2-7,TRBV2,TGTGCCAGCAGCTTGGCGGGGGCCTTAACCTACGAGCAGTACTTC,CASSLAGALTYEQYF
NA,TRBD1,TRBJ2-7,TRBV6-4,TGTGCCAGGGCGGGGACAGGTCTCCACGAGCAGTACTTC,CARAGTGLHEQYF
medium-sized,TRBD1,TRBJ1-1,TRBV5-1,TGCGCCAGCAGCTTGGGAGGGGGCATGAGCACTGAAGCTTTCTTT,CASSLGGGMSTEAFF
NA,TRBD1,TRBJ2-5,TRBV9,TGTGCCAGCAGCCCACACCGGACAGGTGGGGCGGAGACCCAGTACTTC,CASSPHRTGGAETQYF
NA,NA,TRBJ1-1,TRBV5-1,TGCGCCAGCAGCCTAAATCAAAGGAACACTGAAGCTTTCTTT,CASSLNQRNTEAFF
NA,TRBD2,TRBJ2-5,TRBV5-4,TGTGCCAGCAGCCAAGGGAACCAGCGGGGGTTGGGGGAGACCCAGTACTTC,CASSQGNQRGLGETQYF
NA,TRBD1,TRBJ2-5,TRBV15,TGTGCCACCAGCAGAGAGCTTACAGGGGGCAAAGGAGAGACCCAGTACTTC,CATSRELTGGKGETQYF
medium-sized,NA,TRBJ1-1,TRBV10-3,TGTGCCATCAGTGTCGGGACCTTCACTGAAGCTTTCTTT,CAISVGTFTEAFF
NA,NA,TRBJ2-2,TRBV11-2,TGTGCCAGCAGCTTAGCCCCCGGGGTTTATAACACCGGGGAGCTGTTTTTT,CASSLAPGVYNTGELFF
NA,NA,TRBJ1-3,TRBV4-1,TGCGCCAGCAGCCAGGGGGACACCTCTGGAAACACCATATATTTT,CASSQGDTSGNTIYF
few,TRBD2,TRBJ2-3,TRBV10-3,TGTGCCATCAGTGAGTCAGGGCTAGCGGCTAGCACAGATACGCAGTATTTT,CAISESGLAASTDTQYF
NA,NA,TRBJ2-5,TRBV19,TGTGCCAGTAGCCGGGGCCGAGGAGAGACCCAGTACTTC,CASSRGRGETQYF
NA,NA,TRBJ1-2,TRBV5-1,TGCGCCAGCAGCTTGGGGGAAGGGGCCTATGGCTACACCTTC,CASSLGEGAYGYTF
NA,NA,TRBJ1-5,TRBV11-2,TGTGCCAGCAGCTTAGGTTCGGATTATAGCAATCAGCCCCAGCATTTT,CASSLGSDYSNQPQHF
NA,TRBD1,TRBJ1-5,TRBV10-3,TGTGCCATCAGTTTGGACAGGGGTTCCAATCAGCCCCAGCATTTT,CAISLDRGSNQPQHF
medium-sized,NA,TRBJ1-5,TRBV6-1,TGTGCCAGCAGTGTGACTTCGGACAGCAATCAGCCCCAGCATTTT,CASSVTSDSNQPQHF
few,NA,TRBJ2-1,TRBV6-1,TGTGCCAGCAGTGAACCCTGGAAGCTCGAGCAGTTCTTC,CASSEPWKLEQFF
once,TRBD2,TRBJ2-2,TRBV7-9,TGTGCCAGCACACATGGGACTAGCGGGAGGAGTACCGGGGAGCTGTTTTTT,CASTHGTSGRSTGELFF